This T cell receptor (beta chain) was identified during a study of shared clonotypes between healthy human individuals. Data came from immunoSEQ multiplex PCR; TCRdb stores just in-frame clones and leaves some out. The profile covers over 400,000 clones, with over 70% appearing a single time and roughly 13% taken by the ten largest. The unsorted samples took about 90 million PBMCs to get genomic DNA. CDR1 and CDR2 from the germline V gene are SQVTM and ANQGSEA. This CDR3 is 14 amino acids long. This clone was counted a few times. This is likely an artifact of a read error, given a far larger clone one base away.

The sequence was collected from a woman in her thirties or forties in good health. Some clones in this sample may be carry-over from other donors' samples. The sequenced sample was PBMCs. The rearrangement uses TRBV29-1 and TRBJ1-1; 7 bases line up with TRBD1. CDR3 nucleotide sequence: TGCGGCGTAGCAAACCGGGACAGCTTTTTAGAAGCTTTCTTT. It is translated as CGVANRDSFLEAFF.